This T cell receptor beta chain was identified in a study of T cell responses to AZD1222 COVID-19 vaccine. Findings and limits, study-wide: Nearly half of unique spike-specific TCRs reportedly avoided B.1.351 and B.1.1.7 mutated regions. Along spike, vaccine-associated CD4 TCRs were found throughout, with dominance at 160-218 and 743-854. Donors in the cohort were predominantly white British and more often female, and clonal diversity was possibly underestimated. Spike-specific TCRs gained breadth and depth after people received two AZD1222 doses.

Remarks on this clone: Its antigen is not known.

Measured with immunoSEQ multiplex PCR; TCRdb has only the in-frame clones, and not every one. The table lists 140,000 or so clones, 85% to 95% of them singletons, with around 12% in the top ten. Trimming cost V 5 bases and J 2 bases, with 10 bases left between them. The CDR3 contains 13 residues. CDR1 is SGHVS, CDR2 FQNEAQ, per germline. The TCR comes from an adult who had recovered from COVID-19. The input for sequencing was peripheral blood, taken after recovery from COVID-19. The chain employs TRBV7-8 and TRBJ2-7, with D unresolved. CDR3 amino acids: CASSGRIAYEQYF. The DNA of the CDR3 is TGTGCCAGCAGCGGACGGATTGCCTACGAGCAGTACTTC.